Given below is one T cell receptor (beta chain) in context. The CDR3 consists of 20 residues. V was trimmed by 4 bases and J by 2 bases, leaving 29 bases between them. Germline V CDR1 and CDR2: SGHNT, YYREEE (reference sequence). The sample comes from a study of blood T cell repertoires in COVID-19. Overall study: Whether acute or convalescent, the COVID-19 samples came from the United States, Italy and Spain.

Data came from immunoSEQ multiplex PCR; TCRdb stores just in-frame clones and leaves some out. This table has roughly 230,000 clones, 85% to 90% appearing once. This sequence originates from a woman between 25 and 40 years old with acute COVID-19. Sequences were obtained from PBMCs or T cells enriched from blood (not recorded which). V usage is TRBV5-4 and J usage is TRBJ2-3; the D gene is possibly TRBD2 (5 bases). CDR3 nucleotide sequence: TGTGCCAGCAGCCTAGACCGATTAAGCGGCGCCATGCCTCACACAGATACGCAGTATTTT. This codes for CASSLDRLSGAMPHTDTQYF.